The 18 T cell receptor beta chains given below trace back to one sample, sequenced in a study of early T cells in non-severe SARS-CoV-2 infection. TCRdb used MiXCR to reprocess the 5' RACE reads, holding one entry per CDR3 protein. Found here are about 97,000 distinct CDR3 sequences, approximately 11% of them singletons; the top ten hold around 4.3%. This specimen was whole blood, taken at baseline. The origin of the receptors is an adult who was a healthcare worker with PCR-confirmed SARS-CoV-2 infection or an uninfected control (not recorded which).

V is TRBV9 and J is TRBJ2-5; D might be TRBD1 (5 bases). Germline V gene lookup returns CDR1 SGDLS and CDR2 YYNGEE. This CDR3 comprises 12 residues. V shed 3 bases and J shed 5 bases, with 8 bases lying between them. The chain's CDR3 is CASSGGVETQYF. CDR3 DNA: TGTGCCAGCAGCGGGGGCGTTGAGACCCAGTACTTC.

The chain uses TRBV2 and TRBJ1-5, with 10 bases identical to TRBD1. V shed 8 bases, J shed 0 bases, and the junction held 4 bases outside the gene matches. The germline V gene has CDR1 SNHLY and CDR2 FYNNEI. The CDR3 length is 15 residues. The CDR3 DNA follows: TGTGCCAGCGGGTGGGACAGGGGTAGCAATCAGCCCCAGCATTTT. It encodes CASGWDRGSNQPQHF.

There are a few counts of this clonotype. The V gene is TRBV11-2, the J gene TRBJ1-6; D gene ambiguous. Deletions cut 5 bases from V and 8 bases from J, with 10 bases between. The CDR3 is 13 amino acids. Germline assignment: CDR1 SGHAT and CDR2 FQNNGV. CDR3 residues: CASSQTGYSPLHF. CDR3 sequence (DNA): TGTGCCAGCAGCCAGACTGGGTATTCACCCCTCCACTTT. Supplemented by reference TRBV11-2 and TRBJ1-6, the full variable domain reads EAGVAQSPRYKIIEKRQSVAFWCNPISGHATLYWYQQILGQGPKLLIQFQNNGVVDDSQLPKDRFSAERLKGVDSTLKIQPAKLEDSAVYLCASSQTGYSPLHFGNGTRLTVT.

This chain connects TRBV7-3 to TRBJ2-1, with 8 bases that match TRBD1. Trimming removed 5 bases from V and 7 bases from J; junction bases left unmatched: 7. CDR3 length: 14 residues. CDR1 is SGHTA, CDR2 FQGTGA, per germline. In DNA form, the CDR3 reads TGTGCCAGCAGCACAGGACAGGGAAGAAATGAGCAGTTCTTC. It is translated as CASSTGQGRNEQFF.

This clonotype was found many times. The chain carries TRBV7-8 and TRBJ1-4, with TRBD1 identical over 10 bases. The germline V gene encodes CDR1 SGHVS and CDR2 FQNEAQ. CDR3 length: 15 amino acids. The ends lost 5 bases at V and 8 bases at J; junction bases unmatched: 8. In DNA, the CDR3 is TGTGCCAGCAGCGAATTAGGGACAGGGGTGGAAAAACTGTTTTTT. Its protein product is CASSELGTGVEKLFF.

This clonotype has a count of ten or more. V usage is TRBV18 and J usage is TRBJ1-1, with TRBD1 matching 12 bases. The germline CDR1 and CDR2 sequences are KGHSH and LQKENI. The CDR3 totals 16 residues. The V and J ends lost 4 bases and 6 bases, in that order; junction bases with no gene match: 9. The DNA for the CDR3 is TGTGCCAGCTCACTACCGCCGGGACAGGGGGCATCTGAAGCTTTCTTT. Residues: CASSLPPGQGASEAFF.

This chain connects TRBV5-4 to TRBJ2-3, with D tentatively TRBD1 or TRBD2 (5 bases each). There are 15 residues in the CDR3. V was pared by 4 bases and J by 2 bases, with 14 bases between. Germline V lookup: CDR1 SGHNT, CDR2 YYREEE (reference sequence). CDR3 amino acids: CASSPRDGPTDTQYF. CDR3 coding DNA: TGTGCCAGCAGCCCCCGGGACGGACCCACAGATACGCAGTATTTT.

This clonotype was recorded many times. This rearrangement joins TRBV6-5 to TRBJ1-2; TRBD1 matches at 9 bases. Germline lookup yields CDR1 MNHEY and CDR2 SVGAGI. Trimming cost V 6 bases and J 4 bases; bases outside gene matches: 9. The CDR3 consists of 15 residues. CDR3 residues: CASRPPGQGGYGYTF. The CDR3 coding sequence is TGTGCCAGCAGGCCTCCGGGACAGGGAGGCTATGGCTACACCTTC.

This clonotype appeared a few times. The rearrangement links TRBV11-2 to TRBJ1-2; no clear D gene. V was clipped by 5 bases and J by 8 bases, with 15 bases between them. Germline V CDR1 and CDR2: SGHAT, FQNNGV. The CDR3 has 13 amino acids. The CDR3 protein is CASSAHSFEGYTF. CDR3 bases: TGTGCCAGCAGCGCGCATTCATTTGAGGGCTACACCTTC.

This clonotype showed up just a few times. V is TRBV20-1 and J is TRBJ2-7; 12 positions agree with TRBD2. V was clipped by 6 bases and J by 2 bases; unmatched bases: 5. CDR1 is DFQATT, CDR2 SNEGSKA, per germline (reference sequence). The length of the CDR3 is 14 residues. The CDR3 is CSANRLAGAYEQYF. CDR3 bases: TGCAGTGCAAACAGACTAGCGGGAGCCTACGAGCAGTACTTC.

This clonotype has just a few counts. DNA for the CDR3: TGTGCCAGCAGCACCTCCGCTAGCGGGAGACGCACAGATACGCAGTATTTT. It codes for CASSTSASGRRTDTQYF. The chain is built from TRBV7-2 and TRBJ2-3; the match to TRBD2 covers 10 bases. The CDR3 contains 17 residues. Trimming at V came to 5 bases and at J to 1 base, leaving 9 bases not matched to a gene. Germline V CDR1 and CDR2: SGHTA, FQGNSA.

The chain recombines TRBV3-1 with TRBJ1-3; 8 bases agree with TRBD1. The junction had 4 bases not matched to a gene; V was cut back by 3 bases and J by 0 bases. The germline gives CDR1 LGHDT, CDR2 YNNKEL (reference sequence). There are 16 residues in the CDR3. The CDR3 DNA sequence: TGTGCCAGCAGCCAGAGGGACAGGTTCTCTGGAAACACCATATATTTT. Encoded protein: CASSQRDRFSGNTIYF.

This chain uses TRBV20-1 with TRBJ2-1, with D perhaps given as TRBD1 or TRBD2 (6 bases each). The ends were cut back, 0 bases at V and 0 bases at J, with 15 bases in the middle. Germline CDR1 reads DFQATT; CDR2 reads SNEGSKA (reference sequence). The CDR3 has 17 residues. The CDR3 DNA reads TGCAGTGCTAGAGAAGGGCAGGGGAGGACCTCCTACAATGAGCAGTTCTTC. Protein sequence: CSAREGQGRTSYNEQFF.

This clonotype was seen ten or more times. The chain has TRBV5-4 and TRBJ2-6, with a possible D match to TRBD2 (6 bases). The germline V and J ends were trimmed by 5 bases and 0 bases, with 12 bases remaining between them. Per germline, CDR1 SGHNT and CDR2 YYREEE (reference sequence). The CDR3 loop spans 16 amino acids. CDR3 loop: CASSLGGSSGANVLTF. The CDR3 DNA reads TGTGCCAGCAGTCTCGGAGGGAGCTCTGGGGCCAACGTCCTGACTTTC. Together with reference TRBV5-4 and TRBJ2-6, the CDR3 gives the full variable domain: ETGVTQSPTHLIKTRGQQVTLRCSSQSGHNTVSWYQQALGQGPQFIFQYYREEENGRGNFPPRFSGLQFPNYSSELNVNALELDDSALYLCASSLGGSSGANVLTFGAGSRLTVL.

This clonotype was picked up a small number of times. V usage is TRBV18 and J usage is TRBJ2-7; 10 bases agree with TRBD1. The junction had 3 bases not matched to a gene; V was cut back by 3 bases and J by 1 base. The germline V gene has CDR1 KGHSH and CDR2 LQKENI. The CDR3 consists of 15 residues. CDR3 residues: CASSPGQGISYEQYF. In DNA form, the CDR3 reads TGTGCCAGCTCACCGGGACAGGGGATATCCTACGAGCAGTACTTC.

V is TRBV20-1 and J is TRBJ2-1; 12 nucleotides align to TRBD2. The ends lost 2 bases at V and 7 bases at J; junction bases unmatched: 12. Germline CDR1 DFQATT, CDR2 SNEGSKA (reference sequence). There are 17 residues in the CDR3. CDR3 protein: CSARPLGGLAGRNEQFF. CDR3 nucleotide sequence: TGCAGTGCTAGACCCTTAGGCGGACTAGCGGGGAGGAATGAGCAGTTCTTC.

The chain carries TRBV7-9 and TRBJ2-5; 7 nucleotides match TRBD1. The CDR3 consists of 15 residues. Germline-derived CDR1 and CDR2 are SEHNR and FQNEAQ (reference sequence). The junction had 7 bases not matched to a gene; V was cut back by 5 bases and J by 1 base. Here the CDR3 reads CASSPRTGIQETQYF. CDR3 sequence (DNA): TGTGCCAGCAGCCCCAGGACAGGCATCCAAGAGACCCAGTACTTC.

The chain recombines TRBV21-1 with TRBJ2-5. TRBV21-1 is assigned pseudogene status. The length of the CDR3 is 14 residues. Here the CDR3 DNA reads TGTGCCAGCAGCAATTGTGAGGTACAAGAGACCCAGTACTTC. Its translation: CASSNCEVQETQYF.